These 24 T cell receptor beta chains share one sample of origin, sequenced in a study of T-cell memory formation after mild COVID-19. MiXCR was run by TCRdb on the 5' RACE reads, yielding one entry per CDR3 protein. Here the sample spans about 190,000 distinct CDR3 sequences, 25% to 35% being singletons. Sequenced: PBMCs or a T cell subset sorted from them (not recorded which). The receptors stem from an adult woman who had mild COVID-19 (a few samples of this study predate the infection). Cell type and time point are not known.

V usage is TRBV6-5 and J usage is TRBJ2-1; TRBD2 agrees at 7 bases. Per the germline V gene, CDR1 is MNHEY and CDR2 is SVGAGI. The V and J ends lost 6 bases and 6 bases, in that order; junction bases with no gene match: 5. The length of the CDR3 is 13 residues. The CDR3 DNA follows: TGTGCCAGCAGGAAAGGCGGGAGCAATGAGCAGTTCTTC. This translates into CASRKGGSNEQFF.

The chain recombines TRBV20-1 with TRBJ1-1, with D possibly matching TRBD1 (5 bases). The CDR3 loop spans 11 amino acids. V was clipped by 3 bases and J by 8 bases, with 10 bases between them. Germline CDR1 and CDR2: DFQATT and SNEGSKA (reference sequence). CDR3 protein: CSASQTVEAFF. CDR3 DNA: TGCAGTGCTAGTCAGACAGTGGAAGCTTTCTTT.

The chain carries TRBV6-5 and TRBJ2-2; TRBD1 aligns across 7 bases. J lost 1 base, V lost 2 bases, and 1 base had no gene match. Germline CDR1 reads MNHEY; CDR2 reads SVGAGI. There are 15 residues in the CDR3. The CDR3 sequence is CASSYRTGNTGELFF. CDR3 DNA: TGTGCCAGCAGTTACAGGACAGGGAACACCGGGGAGCTGTTTTTT.

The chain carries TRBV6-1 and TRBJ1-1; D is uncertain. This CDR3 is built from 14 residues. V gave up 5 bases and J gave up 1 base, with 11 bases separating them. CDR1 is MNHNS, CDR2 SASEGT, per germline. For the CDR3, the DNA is TGTGCCAGCAGTCCCGCCAGACCGAACACTGAAGCTTTCTTT. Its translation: CASSPARPNTEAFF.

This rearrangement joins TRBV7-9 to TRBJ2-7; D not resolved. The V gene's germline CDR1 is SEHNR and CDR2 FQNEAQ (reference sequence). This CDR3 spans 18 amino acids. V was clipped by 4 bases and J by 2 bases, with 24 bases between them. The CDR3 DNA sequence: TGTGCCAGCAGCTCAGACTTGATACCCCCCAACCGTCCCTACGAGCAGTACTTC. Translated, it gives CASSSDLIPPNRPYEQYF.

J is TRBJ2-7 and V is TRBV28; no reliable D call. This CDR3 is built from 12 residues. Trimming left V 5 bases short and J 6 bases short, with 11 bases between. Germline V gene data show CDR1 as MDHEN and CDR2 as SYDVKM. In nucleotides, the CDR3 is TGTGCCAGCAGTCCGGTCTCCCTCGAGCAGTACTTC. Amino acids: CASSPVSLEQYF.

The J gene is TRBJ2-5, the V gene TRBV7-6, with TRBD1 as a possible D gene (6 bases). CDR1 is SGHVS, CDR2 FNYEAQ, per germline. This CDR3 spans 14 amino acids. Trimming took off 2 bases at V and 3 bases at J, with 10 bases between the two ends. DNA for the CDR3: TGTGCCAGCAGCTTATGGGGGCAAGAAGAGACCCAGTACTTC. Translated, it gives CASSLWGQEETQYF.

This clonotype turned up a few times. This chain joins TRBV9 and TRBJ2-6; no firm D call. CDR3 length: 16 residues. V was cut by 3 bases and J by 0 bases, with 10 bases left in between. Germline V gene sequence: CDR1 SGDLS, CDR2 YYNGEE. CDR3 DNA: TGTGCCAGCAGCGGAGGTTCTATCTCTGGGGCCAACGTCCTGACTTTC. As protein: CASSGGSISGANVLTF. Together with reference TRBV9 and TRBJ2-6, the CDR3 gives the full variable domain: DSGVTQTPKHLITATGQRVTLRCSPRSGDLSVYWYQQSLDQGLQFLIQYYNGEERAKGNILERFSAQQFPDLHSELNLSSLELGDSALYFCASSGGSISGANVLTFGAGSRLTVL.

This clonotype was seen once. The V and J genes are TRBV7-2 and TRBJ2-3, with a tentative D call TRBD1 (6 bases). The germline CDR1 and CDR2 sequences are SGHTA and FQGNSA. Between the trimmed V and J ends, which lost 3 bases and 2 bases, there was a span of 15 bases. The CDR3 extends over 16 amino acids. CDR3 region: CASSFMGARPTDTQYF. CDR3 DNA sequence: TGTGCCAGCAGCTTCATGGGGGCCCGGCCCACAGATACGCAGTATTTT.

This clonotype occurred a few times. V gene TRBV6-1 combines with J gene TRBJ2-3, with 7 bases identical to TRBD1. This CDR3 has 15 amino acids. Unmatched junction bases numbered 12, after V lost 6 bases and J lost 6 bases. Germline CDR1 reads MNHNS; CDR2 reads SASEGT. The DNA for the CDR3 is TGTGCCAGCAGCGGGACAGTTCATCTACGGGATACGCAGTATTTT. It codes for CASSGTVHLRDTQYF.

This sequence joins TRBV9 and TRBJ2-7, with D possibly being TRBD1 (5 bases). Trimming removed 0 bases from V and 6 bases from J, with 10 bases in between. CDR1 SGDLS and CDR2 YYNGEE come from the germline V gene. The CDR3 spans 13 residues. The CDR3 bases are TGTGCCAGCAGCGTAGGGGGCCGTGGCGAGCAGTACTTC. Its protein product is CASSVGGRGEQYF.

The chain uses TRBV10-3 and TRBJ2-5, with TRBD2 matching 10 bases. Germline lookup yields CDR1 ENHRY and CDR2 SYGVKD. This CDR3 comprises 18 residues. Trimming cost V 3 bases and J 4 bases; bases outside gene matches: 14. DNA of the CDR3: TGTGCCATCAGTGACGGGCCAGCGGGGGGGCCCAGAGGAGAGACCCAGTACTTC. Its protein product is CAISDGPAGGPRGETQYF.

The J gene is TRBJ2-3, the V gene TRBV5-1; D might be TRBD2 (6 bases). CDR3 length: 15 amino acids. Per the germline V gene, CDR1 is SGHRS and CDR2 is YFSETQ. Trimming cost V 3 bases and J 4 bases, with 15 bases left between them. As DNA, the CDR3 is TGCGCCAGCAGCTCCCAGGGACTGCCATCAGATACGCAGTATTTT. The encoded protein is CASSSQGLPSDTQYF.

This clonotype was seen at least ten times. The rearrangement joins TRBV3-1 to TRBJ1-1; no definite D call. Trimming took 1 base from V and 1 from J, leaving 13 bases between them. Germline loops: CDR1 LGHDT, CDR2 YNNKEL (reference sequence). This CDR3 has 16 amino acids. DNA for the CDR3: TGTGCCAGCAGCCAAGTTTTCGGCAGAGGGAACACTGAAGCTTTCTTT. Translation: CASSQVFGRGNTEAFF.

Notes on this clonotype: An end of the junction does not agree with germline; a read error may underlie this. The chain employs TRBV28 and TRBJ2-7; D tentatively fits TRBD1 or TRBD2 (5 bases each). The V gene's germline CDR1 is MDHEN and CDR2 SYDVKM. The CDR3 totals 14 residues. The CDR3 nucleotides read TGTTCCAGCACCCCATCCGGGACCTCCTACGAGCAGTACTTC. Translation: CSSTPSGTSYEQYF. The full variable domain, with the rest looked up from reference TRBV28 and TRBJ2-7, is DVKVTQSSRYLVKRTGEKVFLECVQDMDHENMFWYRQDPGLGLRLIYFSYDVKMKEKGDIPEGYSVSREKKERFSLILESASTNQTSMYLCSSTPSGTSYEQYFGPGTRLTVT.

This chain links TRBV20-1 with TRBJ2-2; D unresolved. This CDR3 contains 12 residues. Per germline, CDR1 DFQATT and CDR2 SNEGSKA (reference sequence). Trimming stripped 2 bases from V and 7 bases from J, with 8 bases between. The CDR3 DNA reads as TGCAGTGCTAGACTTCACAGCGGGGAGCTGTTTTTT. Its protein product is CSARLHSGELFF.

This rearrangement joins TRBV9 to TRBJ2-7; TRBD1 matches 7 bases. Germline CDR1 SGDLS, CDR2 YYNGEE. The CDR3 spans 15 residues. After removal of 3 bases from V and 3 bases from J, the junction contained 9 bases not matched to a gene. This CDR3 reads CASSARDRPYYEQYF. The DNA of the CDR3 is TGTGCCAGCAGCGCCCGGGACAGACCATACTACGAGCAGTACTTC.

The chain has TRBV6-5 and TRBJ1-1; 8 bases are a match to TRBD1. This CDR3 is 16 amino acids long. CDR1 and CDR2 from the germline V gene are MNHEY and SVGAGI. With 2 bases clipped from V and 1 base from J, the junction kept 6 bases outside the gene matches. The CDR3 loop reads CASSYGTGRTNTEAFF. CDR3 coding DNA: TGTGCCAGCAGTTACGGGACAGGCCGTACGAACACTGAAGCTTTCTTT.

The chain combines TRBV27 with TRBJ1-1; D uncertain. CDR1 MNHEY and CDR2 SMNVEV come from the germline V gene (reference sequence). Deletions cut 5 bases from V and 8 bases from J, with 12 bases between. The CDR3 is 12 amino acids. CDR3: CASSIPWSEAFF. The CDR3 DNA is TGTGCCAGCAGTATCCCGTGGTCCGAAGCTTTCTTT.

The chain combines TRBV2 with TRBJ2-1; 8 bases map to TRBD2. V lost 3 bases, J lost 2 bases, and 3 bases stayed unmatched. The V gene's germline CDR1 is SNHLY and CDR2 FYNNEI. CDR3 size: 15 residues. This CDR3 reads CASSEVSGTYNEQFF. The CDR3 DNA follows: TGTGCCAGCAGTGAGGTTAGCGGGACCTACAATGAGCAGTTCTTC.

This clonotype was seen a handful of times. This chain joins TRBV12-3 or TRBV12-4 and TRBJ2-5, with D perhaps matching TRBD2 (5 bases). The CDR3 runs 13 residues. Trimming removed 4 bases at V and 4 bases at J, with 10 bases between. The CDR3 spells CASSSTRGETQYF. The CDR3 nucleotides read TGTGCCAGCAGTTCTACCCGGGGAGAGACCCAGTACTTC.

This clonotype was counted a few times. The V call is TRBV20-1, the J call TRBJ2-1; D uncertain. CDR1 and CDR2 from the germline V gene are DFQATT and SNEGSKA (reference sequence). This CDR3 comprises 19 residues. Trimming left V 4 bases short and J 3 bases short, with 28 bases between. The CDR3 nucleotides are TGCAGTGCTACCGACCCTCAATACAAGACTCTTAATTACTACAATGAGCAGTTCTTC. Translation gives CSATDPQYKTLNYYNEQFF.

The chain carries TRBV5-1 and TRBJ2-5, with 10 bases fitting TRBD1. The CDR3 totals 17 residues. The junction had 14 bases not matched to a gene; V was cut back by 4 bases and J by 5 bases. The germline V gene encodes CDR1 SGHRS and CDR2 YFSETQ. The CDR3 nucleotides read TGCGCCAGCAGCGGAGGGGACAGGGGCATCTGGTTGGAGACCCAGTACTTC. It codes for CASSGGDRGIWLETQYF.

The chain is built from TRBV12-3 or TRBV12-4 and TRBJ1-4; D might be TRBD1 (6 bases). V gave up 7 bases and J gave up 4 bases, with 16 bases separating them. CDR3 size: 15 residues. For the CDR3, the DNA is TGTGCCAGCATGGGGGGGGCCCAGTTTAATGAAAAACTGTTTTTT. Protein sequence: CASMGGAQFNEKLFF.